This T cell receptor (beta chain) is from a study of T cell responses to AZD1222 COVID-19 vaccine. The germline V gene encodes CDR1 LNHDA and CDR2 SQIVND (reference sequence). V was shortened by 3 bases and J by 0 bases, with 12 bases between the two germline ends. This CDR3 is built from 16 residues. Profiled with immunoSEQ multiplex PCR; TCRdb holds only in-frame clones, not every one. The sample shows over 95,000 clones, roughly 80% of them seen only once. Study results and caveats: Distributed over spike, vaccine-associated CD4 TCRs predominated at 160-218 and 743-854. The donor cohort was predominantly white British with a female majority, and clonal diversity may have been underestimated. Once two AZD1222 doses were given, Spike-specific TCR breadth and depth went up. Repertoires were sampled only after the peak T cell response.

As concerns this clone: Its target is not known.

V usage is TRBV19 and J usage is TRBJ1-5; D is possibly TRBD1 (5 bases). This sequence was found in an adult who received the AZD1222 COVID-19 vaccine. Specimen: peripheral blood, collected 28 days after the second AZD1222 dose. In DNA, the CDR3 is TGTGCCAGTAGTATCGACAGCACCTATAGCAATCAGCCCCAGCATTTT. Translated, it gives CASSIDSTYSNQPQHF.